The clone carrying this T cell receptor (beta chain) turned up a few times. The antigen remains unidentified. This sample was taken from a study of T-cell reconstitution after alpha-beta-depleted transplantation in children. The study's findings and limits: As was reported, about two months after transplant, alpha-beta T cells came from several hundred expanded graft clones. Newly produced T cells mostly provided counts and TCRbeta diversity after one year, as hyperexpanded clones declined. Surviving recipient T cells and thymic progenitors accounted for the high day-60 TCRbeta diversity observed in some patients.

Trimming cost V 6 bases and J 1 base, with 9 bases left between them. Germline loops: CDR1 MNHEY, CDR2 SMNVEV (reference sequence). The CDR3 totals 13 residues. Preparation of the TCRbeta library used unique molecular identifiers. TCRdb processed the PCR reads anew with MiXCR; each CDR3 protein has one entry. The table shows about 110,000 distinct CDR3 sequences, with about 6.4% occurring only once. The source was PBMCs, mostly from graft donor cells, collected 360 days after TCRalphabeta/CD19-depleted stem cell transplant. The genes are TRBV27 and TRBJ1-1, with D hard to call. This clonotype originated in a male patient under 10 years old who had a stem cell transplant for acute lymphoblastic leukemia, so the T cells may come from the graft donor. The CDR3 DNA is TGTGCCAGCAGCATCGCGGGGAACACTGAAGCTTTCTTT. Translated, it gives CASSIAGNTEAFF.